This T cell receptor beta chain derives from a study of monozygotic twins with inflammatory bowel disease. CDR3 length: 14 residues. Looked up from germline, CDR1 is SGHRS and CDR2 is YFSETQ. TCRdb reprocessed the 5' RACE reads; each CDR3 protein has one entry and no DNA is given. The listing records approximately 390,000 distinct CDR3 sequences. Broader study findings: A reduction in TCRbeta diversity (inverse Simpson) was seen in IBD patients relative to healthy co-twins.

For this clonotype: Its antigen remains unidentified.

The TCR sequence derives from a human donor with ulcerative colitis or Crohn's disease, or a healthy co-twin of an affected twin (not recorded which). The sequenced sample was blood. This chain uses TRBV5-1 with TRBJ2-7. CDR3 amino acids: CASSLRPTNHEQYF.